This T cell receptor (beta chain) stems from a study of blood T cell repertoires in COVID-19. Across the study: Samples taken during acute and convalescent COVID-19 were collected in the United States, Italy and Spain. Sources were T cells, B-cell-depleted T cells, or PBMCs; the material itself was cDNA or gDNA.

The CDR3 contains 16 residues. Germline V gene data show CDR1 as LGHNT and CDR2 as FRNRAP. Trimming stripped 0 bases from V and 1 base from J, with 12 bases between. As originally analysed: Nucleated cell counts were estimated from reference gene primer amplification. Profiled with immunoSEQ multiplex PCR; TCRdb holds only in-frame clones, not every one. V and J calls plus clone size are reproduced from that table; the DNA served to infer D and trimming. Found here are about 230,000 clones, 75% to 90% of them singletons; the top ten hold under 30%. V gene TRBV12-5 combines with J gene TRBJ2-5; D perhaps matches TRBD2 (6 bases). The receptor's source is a man between 40 and 49 years old with acute or convalescent COVID-19. The sequenced sample consisted of peripheral blood. CDR3 protein: CASGLVRSGPQETQYF. The CDR3 bases are TGTGCTAGTGGTTTGGTACGTAGCGGTCCCCAAGAGACCCAGTACTTC.